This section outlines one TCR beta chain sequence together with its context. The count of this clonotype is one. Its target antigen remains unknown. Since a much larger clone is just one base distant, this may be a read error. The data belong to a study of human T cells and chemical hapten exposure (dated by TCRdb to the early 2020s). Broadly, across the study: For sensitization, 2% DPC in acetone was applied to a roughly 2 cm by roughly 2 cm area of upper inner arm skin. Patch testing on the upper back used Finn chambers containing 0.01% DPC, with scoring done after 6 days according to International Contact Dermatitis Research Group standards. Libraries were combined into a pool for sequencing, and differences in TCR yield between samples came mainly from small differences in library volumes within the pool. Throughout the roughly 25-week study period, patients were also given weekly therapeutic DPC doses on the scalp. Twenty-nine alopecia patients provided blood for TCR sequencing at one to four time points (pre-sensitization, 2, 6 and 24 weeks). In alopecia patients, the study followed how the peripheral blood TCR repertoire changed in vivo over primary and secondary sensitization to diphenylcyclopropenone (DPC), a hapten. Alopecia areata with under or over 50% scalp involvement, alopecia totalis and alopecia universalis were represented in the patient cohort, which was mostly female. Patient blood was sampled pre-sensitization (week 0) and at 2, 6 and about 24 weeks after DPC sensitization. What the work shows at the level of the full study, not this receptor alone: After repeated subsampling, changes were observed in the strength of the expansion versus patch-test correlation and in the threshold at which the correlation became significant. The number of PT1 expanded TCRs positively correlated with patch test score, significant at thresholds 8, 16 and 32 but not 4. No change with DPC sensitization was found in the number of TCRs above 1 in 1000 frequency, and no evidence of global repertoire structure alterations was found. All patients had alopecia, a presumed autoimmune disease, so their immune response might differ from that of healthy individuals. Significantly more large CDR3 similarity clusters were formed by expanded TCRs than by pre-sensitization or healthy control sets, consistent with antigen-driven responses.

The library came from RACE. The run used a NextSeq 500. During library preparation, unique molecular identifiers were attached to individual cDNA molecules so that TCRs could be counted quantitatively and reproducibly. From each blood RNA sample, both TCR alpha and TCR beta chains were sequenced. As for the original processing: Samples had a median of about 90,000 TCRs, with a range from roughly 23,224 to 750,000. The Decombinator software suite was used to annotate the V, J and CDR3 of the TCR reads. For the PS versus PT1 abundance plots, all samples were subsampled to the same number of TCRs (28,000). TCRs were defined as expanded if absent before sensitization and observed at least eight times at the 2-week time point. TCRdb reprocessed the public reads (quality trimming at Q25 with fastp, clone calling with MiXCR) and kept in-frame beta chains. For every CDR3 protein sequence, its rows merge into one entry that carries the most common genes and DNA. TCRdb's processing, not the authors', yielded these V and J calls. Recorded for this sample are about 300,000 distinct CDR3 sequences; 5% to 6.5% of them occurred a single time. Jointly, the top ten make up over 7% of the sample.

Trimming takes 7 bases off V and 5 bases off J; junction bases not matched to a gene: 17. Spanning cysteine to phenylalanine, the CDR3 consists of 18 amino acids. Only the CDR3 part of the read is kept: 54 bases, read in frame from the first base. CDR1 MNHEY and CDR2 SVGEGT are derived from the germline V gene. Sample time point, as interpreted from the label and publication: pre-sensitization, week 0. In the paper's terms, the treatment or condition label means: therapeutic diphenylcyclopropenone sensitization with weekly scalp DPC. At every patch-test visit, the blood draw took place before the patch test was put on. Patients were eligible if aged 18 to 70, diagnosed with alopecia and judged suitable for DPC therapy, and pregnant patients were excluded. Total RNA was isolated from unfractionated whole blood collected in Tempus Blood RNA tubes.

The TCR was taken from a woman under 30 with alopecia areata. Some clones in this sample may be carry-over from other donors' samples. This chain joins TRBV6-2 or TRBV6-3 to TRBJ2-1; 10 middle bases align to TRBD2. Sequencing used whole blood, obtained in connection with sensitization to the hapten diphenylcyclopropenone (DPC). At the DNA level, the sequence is TGTGCCAGCAACCCTATGGCCCAACTAGCGGGGCTCAACAATGAGCAGTTCTTC. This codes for CASNPMAQLAGLNNEQFF.